These 17 T cell receptor beta chains were all obtained from the same sample, sequenced in a study of blood T cells in healthy people across ages. It was with a sample-barcoded 5' primer and a J-beta primer mix that a second PCR of about 6 to 12 cycles was run. Each CDR3 protein gets one entry after TCRdb re-called the 5' RACE reads with MiXCR. The table shows 500,000 to 550,000 distinct CDR3 sequences, with 20% to 30% occurring only once. These data are also associated with another study on T cells of mothers and their children.

The sample taken for sequencing was blood. These receptors were collected from a boy aged 5-17 years in good health.

The chain links TRBV20-1 to TRBJ2-5, with unresolved D. This CDR3 comprises 11 residues. V lost 6 bases and J 4 bases, leaving 9 bases between the germline ends. Germline loops: CDR1 DFQATT, CDR2 SNEGSKA (reference sequence). CDR3 sequence: CSAPSRETQYF. CDR3 sequence (DNA): TGCAGTGCGCCTTCGCGAGAGACCCAGTACTTC.

The chain couples TRBV3-1 to TRBJ2-7, with 8 bases aligning to TRBD2. The CDR3 consists of 15 residues. Germline lookup yields CDR1 LGHDT and CDR2 YNNKEL (reference sequence). V lost 1 base, J lost 3 bases, and 5 bases stayed unmatched. CDR3 protein: CASSQGGLAGYEQYF. The CDR3, as DNA: TGTGCCAGCAGCCAAGGAGGACTAGCAGGCTACGAGCAGTACTTC.

The chain has TRBV12-3 or TRBV12-4 and TRBJ1-4; 10 nucleotides line up with TRBD1. Trimming removed 6 bases from V and 0 bases from J; junction bases left unmatched: 7. The CDR3 runs to 17 residues. This CDR3 reads CASSPGQGKATNEKLFF. CDR3 DNA sequence: TGTGCCAGCAGCCCGGGACAGGGGAAAGCAACTAATGAAAAACTGTTTTTT.

This clonotype was counted a few times. V gene TRBV4-3 combines with J gene TRBJ2-3; D ambiguous. This CDR3 spans 17 amino acids. V lost 4 bases and J lost 4, with 21 bases in between. Germline V gives CDR1 LGHNA, CDR2 YSLEER. The CDR3 nucleotides read TGCGCCAGCAGCCGGTTAAGGAGAGATGCCCTTCCAGATACGCAGTATTTT. Protein sequence: CASSRLRRDALPDTQYF.

With respect to this clonotype: Mismatch with germline at one junction end may stem from a read error. The chain carries TRBV6-2 or TRBV6-3 and TRBJ2-3; the D is unclear. This CDR3 contains 13 residues. Germline CDR1 and CDR2: MNHEY and SVGEGT. CDR3 bases: TGTACCAGCAGAGTAGGAATTTCGGATACGCAGTATTTT. Residues: CTSRVGISDTQYF.

J is TRBJ2-1 and V is TRBV11-2; possible D gene TRBD1, 6 bases. CDR3 size: 14 residues. V was trimmed by 6 bases and J by 0 bases, leaving 9 bases between them. Germline CDR1 reads SGHAT; CDR2 reads FQNNGV. For the CDR3, the DNA is TGTGCCAGCAGGACGGACAGCTCCTACAATGAGCAGTTCTTC. Its translation: CASRTDSSYNEQFF.

V and J are TRBV5-1 and TRBJ2-7; 7 bases fit TRBD1. This CDR3 has 15 residues. V shed 0 bases, J shed 2 bases, and the junction held 5 bases outside the gene matches. Germline loops: CDR1 SGHRS, CDR2 YFSETQ. The CDR3 here is CASSLDQTGAYEQYF. CDR3 bases: TGCGCCAGCAGCTTGGACCAAACAGGGGCCTACGAGCAGTACTTC.

The J gene is TRBJ2-1, the V gene TRBV5-6, with TRBD2 matching 15 bases. V gave up 4 bases and J gave up 7 bases; unmatched junction bases: 9. The germline V gene encodes CDR1 SGHDT and CDR2 YYEEEE. The CDR3 is 17 amino acids. The CDR3 nucleotides read TGTGCCAGCAGCGTCGGACTAGCGGGGGGGCTCTTGAATGAGCAGTTCTTC. Protein product: CASSVGLAGGLLNEQFF.

V and J are TRBV20-1 and TRBJ1-4, with D unclear. Trimming removed 4 bases from V and 11 bases from J, with 11 bases in between. The CDR3 has 11 amino acids. Germline-derived CDR1 and CDR2 are DFQATT and SNEGSKA (reference sequence). The CDR3 reads CSAIPQSKLFF. The CDR3 DNA follows: TGCAGTGCTATACCCCAAAGTAAACTGTTTTTT.

The gene calls are TRBV5-1 and TRBJ2-5; D is ambiguous. The J call may be wrong; the DNA end is better matched by TRBJ2-7. The CDR3 length is 15 residues. CDR1 is SGHRS and CDR2 is YFSETQ in the germline V gene. The CDR3 spells CASSLGPLVSYEQYF. The CDR3 DNA reads TGCGCCAGCAGCTTGGGACCGCTCGTGTCCTACGAGCAGTACTTC.

This clonotype turned up a few times. V usage is TRBV7-9 and J usage is TRBJ1-4; the D gene is possibly TRBD1 (5 bases). The V and J ends lost 8 bases and 4 bases respectively, with 11 bases between them. CDR3 length equals 13 residues. Germline V gene lookup returns CDR1 SEHNR and CDR2 FQNEAQ (reference sequence). CDR3 in amino acids: CASVDRNNEKLFF. The CDR3 DNA is TGTGCCAGCGTCGACAGAAATAATGAAAAACTGTTTTTT.

This clonotype has just a few counts. The chain recombines TRBV29-1 with TRBJ1-6; 7 bases align to TRBD1. J lost 5 bases, V lost 3 bases, and 4 bases had no gene match. This CDR3 is 14 amino acids long. CDR1 is SQVTM, CDR2 ANQGSEA, per germline. CDR3 sequence: CSVDRRGHNSPLHF. DNA of the CDR3: TGCAGCGTTGACCGGAGGGGGCATAATTCACCCCTCCACTTT.

V usage is TRBV6-5 and J usage is TRBJ2-1; TRBD2 might be the D (5 bases). The last part of the DNA fits TRBJ2-5 better; the J call may be wrong. Germline V gene lookup returns CDR1 MNHEY and CDR2 SVGAGI. The CDR3 is made up of 13 amino acids. The CDR3 is CASSRMWEETQYF. In DNA form, the CDR3 reads TGTGCCAGCAGTAGGATGTGGGAGGAGACCCAGTACTTC.

V usage is TRBV5-6 and J usage is TRBJ2-3; TRBD2 matches at 8 bases. The CDR3 covers 14 residues. V was pared by 2 bases and J by 3 bases, with 2 bases of the junction left unmatched. Germline V lookup: CDR1 SGHDT, CDR2 YYEEEE. The CDR3 coding sequence is TGTGCCAGCAGCTTTGCGGGAGGAACAGATACGCAGTATTTT. Translated: CASSFAGGTDTQYF.

This clonotype was observed many times. The genes are TRBV3-1 and TRBJ2-5; D gene uncertain. The assigned J gene may be wrong: the sequence end matches TRBJ2-1 better. This CDR3 has 13 residues. In germline, CDR1 is LGHDT, CDR2 YNNKEL (reference sequence). The CDR3 protein is CASSQESSDEQFF. The CDR3 DNA reads TGTGCCAGCAGCCAAGAGAGTTCCGATGAGCAGTTCTTC.

This clonotype came up many times. V is TRBV6-5 and J is TRBJ1-1; 9 bases fit TRBD1. This CDR3 region has 15 residues. The V gene end was trimmed by 6 bases and the J gene end by 0 bases; junction bases not matched to a gene: 5. CDR1 and CDR2 from the germline V gene are MNHEY and SVGAGI. CDR3: CASSQGQGMNTEAFF. As DNA, the CDR3 is TGTGCCAGCAGCCAGGGACAGGGCATGAACACTGAAGCTTTCTTT.

The rearrangement joins TRBV27 to TRBJ1-2; 7 bases are a match to TRBD1. Germline lookup yields CDR1 MNHEY and CDR2 SMNVEV (reference sequence). The trim removed 5 bases at V and 8 bases at J, leaving 8 bases unmatched. The CDR3 runs to 13 residues. CDR3 in DNA: TGTGCCAGCAGTCCCGGGACAGCCAGCGGCTACACCTTC. This encodes CASSPGTASGYTF.